This TCR beta chain was identified in a study of tumor-infiltrating lymphocytes in primary liver carcinoma. Study-wide background: Spanning 30 to 69 years of age, the patients were men and women. Tumors were staged T1-T3 N0M0 and measured 4.2 to 10 cm across.

The researchers produced TCR beta cDNA from 450 to 600 ng total RNA with a constant-region primer. Libraries of TCR beta came from three nested multiplex PCR rounds with slightly modified ARM-PCR. Use of TRBV1-TRBV30 forward primers with a C-beta reverse primer characterized the first two PCR rounds, which lasted roughly 11 cycles each. TCRdb recomputed calls from the multiplex PCR reads with MiXCR, one row per CDR3 protein. The data hold roughly 330,000 distinct CDR3 sequences, with roughly two thirds observed a single time. Unmatched junction bases numbered 7, after V lost 9 bases and J lost 5 bases. From germline, CDR1 is SGHAT and CDR2 FQNNGV. The CDR3 covers 13 residues. Unsorted whole blood served as the source of blood RNA, and germline DNA was extracted as well.

The origin of this receptor is a middle-aged man with primary liver carcinoma and hepatitis B virus infection. V gene TRBV11-2 combines with J gene TRBJ2-5, with TRBD2 identical over 9 bases. The sample was peripheral blood. The chain's CDR3 is CARKIAGVETQYF. Here the CDR3 DNA reads TGTGCCAGGAAGATAGCGGGAGTCGAGACCCAGTACTTC.